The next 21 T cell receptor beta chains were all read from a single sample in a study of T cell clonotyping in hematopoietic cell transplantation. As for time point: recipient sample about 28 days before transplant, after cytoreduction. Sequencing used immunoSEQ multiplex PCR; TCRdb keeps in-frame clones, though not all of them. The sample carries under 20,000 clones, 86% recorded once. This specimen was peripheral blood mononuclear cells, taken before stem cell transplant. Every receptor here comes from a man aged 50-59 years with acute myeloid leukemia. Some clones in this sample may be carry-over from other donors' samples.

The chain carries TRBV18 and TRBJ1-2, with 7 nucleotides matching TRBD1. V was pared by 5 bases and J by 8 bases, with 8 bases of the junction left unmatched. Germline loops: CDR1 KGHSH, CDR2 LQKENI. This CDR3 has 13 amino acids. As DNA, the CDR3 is TGTGCCAGCTCAATTCAGGGGGGACGAGGCTACACCTTC. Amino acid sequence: CASSIQGGRGYTF.

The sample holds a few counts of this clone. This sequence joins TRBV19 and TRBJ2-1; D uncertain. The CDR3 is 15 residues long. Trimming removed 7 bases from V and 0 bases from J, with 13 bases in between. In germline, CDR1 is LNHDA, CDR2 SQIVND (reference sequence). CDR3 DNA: TGTGCCAGTACCCGCCGACTGAGCTCCTACAATGAGCAGTTCTTC. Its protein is CASTRRLSSYNEQFF.

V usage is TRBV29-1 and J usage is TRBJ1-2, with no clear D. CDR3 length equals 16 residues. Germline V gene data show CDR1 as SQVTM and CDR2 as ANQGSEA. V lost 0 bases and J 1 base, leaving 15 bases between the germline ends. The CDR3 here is CSVEEIGQTFNYGYTF. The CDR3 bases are TGCAGCGTTGAAGAGATCGGGCAGACCTTTAACTATGGCTACACCTTC.

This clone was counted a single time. CDR3 nucleotides: TGTGCCAGCAGCCAAGATCCGGGCAGCTACAATGAGCAGTTCTTC. As protein: CASSQDPGSYNEQFF. This chain links TRBV4-2 with TRBJ2-1; D gene ambiguous. CDR1 is LGHNA and CDR2 is YNFKEQ in the germline V gene. The V end was cut by 0 bases, the J end by 3 bases, with 9 bases between. The CDR3 contains 15 residues.

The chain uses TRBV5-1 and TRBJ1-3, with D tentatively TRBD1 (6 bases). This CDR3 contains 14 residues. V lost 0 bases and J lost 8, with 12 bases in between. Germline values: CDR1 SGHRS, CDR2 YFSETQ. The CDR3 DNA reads TGCGCCAGCAGCTTGGATCAGGGGACGGACACCATATATTTT. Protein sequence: CASSLDQGTDTIYF.

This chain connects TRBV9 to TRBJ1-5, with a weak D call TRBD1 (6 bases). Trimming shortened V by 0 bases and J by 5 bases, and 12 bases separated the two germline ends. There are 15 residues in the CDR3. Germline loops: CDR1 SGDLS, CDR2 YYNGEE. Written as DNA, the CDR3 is TGTGCCAGCAGCGTAGGCGGGGGCTCCGATCAGCCCCAGCATTTT. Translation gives CASSVGGGSDQPQHF.

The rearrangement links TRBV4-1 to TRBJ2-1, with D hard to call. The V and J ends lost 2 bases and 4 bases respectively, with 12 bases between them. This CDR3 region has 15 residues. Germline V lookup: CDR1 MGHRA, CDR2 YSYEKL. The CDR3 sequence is CASSQMASTYNEQFF. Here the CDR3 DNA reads TGCGCCAGCAGCCAAATGGCAAGCACTTACAATGAGCAGTTCTTC.

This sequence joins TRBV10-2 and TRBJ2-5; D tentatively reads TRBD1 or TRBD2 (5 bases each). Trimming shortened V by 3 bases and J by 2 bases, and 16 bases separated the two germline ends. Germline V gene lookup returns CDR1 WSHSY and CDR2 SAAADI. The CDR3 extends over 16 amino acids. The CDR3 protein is CASSERRGAGQETQYF. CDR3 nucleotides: TGCGCCAGCAGTGAAAGGAGAGGGGCGGGTCAAGAGACCCAGTACTTC.

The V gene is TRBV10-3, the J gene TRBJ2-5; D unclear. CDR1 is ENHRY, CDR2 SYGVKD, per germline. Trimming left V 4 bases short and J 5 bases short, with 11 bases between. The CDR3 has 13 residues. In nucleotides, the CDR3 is TGTGCCATCAGTGGGAGACGCGAGGAGACCCAGTACTTC. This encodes CAISGRREETQYF.

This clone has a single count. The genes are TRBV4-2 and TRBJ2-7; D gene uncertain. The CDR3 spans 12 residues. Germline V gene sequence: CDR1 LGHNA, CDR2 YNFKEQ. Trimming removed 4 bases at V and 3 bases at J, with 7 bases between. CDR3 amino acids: CASSLGYYEQYF. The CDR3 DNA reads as TGTGCCAGCAGCCTAGGCTACTACGAGCAGTACTTC.

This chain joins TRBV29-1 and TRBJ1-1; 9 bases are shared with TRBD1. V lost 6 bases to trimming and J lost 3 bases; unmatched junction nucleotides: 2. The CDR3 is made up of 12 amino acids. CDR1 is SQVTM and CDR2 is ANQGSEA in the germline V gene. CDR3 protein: CSVTGGDTEAFF. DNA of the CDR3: TGCAGCGTGACAGGGGGGGACACTGAAGCTTTCTTT.

The CDR3 sequence is CASSQVDGVNEKLFF. The CDR3 nucleotides read TGCGCCAGCAGCCAAGTGGACGGGGTTAATGAAAAACTGTTTTTT. The chain combines TRBV4-3 with TRBJ1-4; no reliable D call. Looked up from germline, CDR1 is LGHNA and CDR2 is YSLEER. The V end was cut by 1 base, the J end by 4 bases, with 10 bases between. The CDR3 consists of 15 residues.

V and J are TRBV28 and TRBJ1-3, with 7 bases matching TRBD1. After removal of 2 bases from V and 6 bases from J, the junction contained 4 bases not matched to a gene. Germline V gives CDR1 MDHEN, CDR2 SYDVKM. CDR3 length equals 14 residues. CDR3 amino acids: CASSLQGVKNTIYF. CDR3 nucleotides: TGTGCCAGCAGTTTACAGGGGGTAAAAAACACCATATATTTT.

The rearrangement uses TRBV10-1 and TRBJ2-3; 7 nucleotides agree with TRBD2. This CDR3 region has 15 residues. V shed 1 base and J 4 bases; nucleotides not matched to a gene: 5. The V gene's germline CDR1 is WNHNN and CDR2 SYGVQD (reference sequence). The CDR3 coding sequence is TGCGCCAGCAGTGAGTTCAGCGGGGCCCCAGATACGCAGTATTTT. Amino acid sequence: CASSEFSGAPDTQYF.

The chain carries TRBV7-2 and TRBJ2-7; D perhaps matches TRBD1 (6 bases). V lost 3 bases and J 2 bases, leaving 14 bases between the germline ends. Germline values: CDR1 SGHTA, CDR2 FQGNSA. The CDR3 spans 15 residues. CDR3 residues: CASSFQQGPTYEQYF. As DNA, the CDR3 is TGTGCCAGCAGCTTCCAACAGGGACCTACCTACGAGCAGTACTTC. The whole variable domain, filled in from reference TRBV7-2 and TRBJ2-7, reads GAGVSQSPSNKVTEKGKDVELRCDPISGHTALYWYRQSLGQGLEFLIYFQGNSAPDKSGLPSDRFSAERTGGSVSTLTIQRTQQEDSAVYLCASSFQQGPTYEQYFGPGTRLTVT.

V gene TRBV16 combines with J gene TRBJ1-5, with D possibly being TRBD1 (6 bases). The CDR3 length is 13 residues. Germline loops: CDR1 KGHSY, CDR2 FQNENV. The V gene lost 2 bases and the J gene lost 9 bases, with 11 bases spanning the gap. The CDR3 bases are TGTGCCAGCAGCCAAGCGCCACAGGGGCCCCAGCATTTT. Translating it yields CASSQAPQGPQHF.

CDR3 in amino acids: CASSLAGQGRSPLHF. The DNA of the CDR3 is TGCGCCAGCAGCTTGGCCGGTCAGGGTAGGTCACCCCTCCACTTT. J is TRBJ1-6 and V is TRBV5-1, with D tentatively TRBD1 (5 bases). CDR1 SGHRS and CDR2 YFSETQ come from the germline V gene. This CDR3 has 15 residues. Deletions cut 0 bases from V and 10 bases from J, with 14 bases between.

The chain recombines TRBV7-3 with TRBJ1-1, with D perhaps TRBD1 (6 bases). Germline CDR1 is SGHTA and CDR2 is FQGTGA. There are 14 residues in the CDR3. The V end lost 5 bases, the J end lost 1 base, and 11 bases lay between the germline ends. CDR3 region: CASSTGQANTEAFF. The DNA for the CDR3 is TGTGCCAGCAGCACGGGACAAGCGAACACTGAAGCTTTCTTT.

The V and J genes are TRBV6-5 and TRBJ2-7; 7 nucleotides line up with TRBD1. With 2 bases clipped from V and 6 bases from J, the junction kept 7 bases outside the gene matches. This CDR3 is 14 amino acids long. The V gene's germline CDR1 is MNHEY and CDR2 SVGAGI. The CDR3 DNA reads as TGTGCCAGCAGTTACCGGGCAGGGGGAAGCGAGCAGTACTTC. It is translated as CASSYRAGGSEQYF.

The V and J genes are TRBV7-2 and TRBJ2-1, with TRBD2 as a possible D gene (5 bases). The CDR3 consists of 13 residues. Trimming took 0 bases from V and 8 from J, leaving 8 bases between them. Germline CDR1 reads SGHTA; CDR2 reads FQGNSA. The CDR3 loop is CASSLAYGDEQFF. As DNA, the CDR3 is TGTGCCAGCAGCTTAGCGTACGGGGATGAGCAGTTCTTC.

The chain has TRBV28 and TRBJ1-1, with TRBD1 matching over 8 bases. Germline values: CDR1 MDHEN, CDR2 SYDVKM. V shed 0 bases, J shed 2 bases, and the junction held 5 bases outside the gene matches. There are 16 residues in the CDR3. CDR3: CASSLWGTGFNTEAFF. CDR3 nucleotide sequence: TGTGCCAGCAGTTTATGGGGGACAGGATTTAACACTGAAGCTTTCTTT.